The rows below give T cell receptor beta chains drawn from one sample of a study of blood T cell repertoires in COVID-19. The protocol was immunoSEQ multiplex PCR, while the TCRdb copy is restricted to in-frame clones and leaves out a portion. The sample consists of a few hundred thousand clones, approximately 85% of them appearing once. Sequencing was done on a sample of PBMCs or T cells enriched from blood (not recorded which). The receptor source for this set is a woman between 50 and 59 years old who had recovered from COVID-19. The CDR3 runs from the conserved cysteine through the conserved F or W. Fields, in order: V gene, clone size, CDR3 protein. Some rows mark clone size as missing; the rest say once, few, many or name a class of expanded clone.

>TRBV11-2|-
CASTPRRQGDDTQYF
>TRBV19|-
CASSNQGGPSYF
>TRBV4-1|-
CASSRGNEQFF
>TRBV28|-
CASFETGLWSNQPQHF
>TRBV12-3/TRBV12-4|-
CASSLLVRGGYTF
>TRBV9|-
CASSAGDNTIYF
>TRBV24-1|-
CATSDPGLAGDEQFF
>TRBV5-1|few
CASSLNGNQPQHF
>TRBV5-6|-
CASSFRLANEQFF
>TRBV10-3|-
CAISDLGQKPYEQYF
>TRBV5-4|once
CASRPEPGGRNYGYTF
>TRBV7-2|-
CASSLVRRGGGLAYEQYF
>TRBV15|-
CATSKQGMNTEAFF
>TRBV11-2|-
CASSSWAVGRLETQYF
>TRBV3-1/TRBV3-2|-
CASSQGEGYEQYF
>TRBV10-1|-
CASSERGLALSYEQYF
>TRBV5-8|-
CASSFLANTEAFF
>TRBV11-3|-
CASSRLEGTQYF
>TRBV12-5|-
CASGSRPSGVIITDTQYF
>TRBV5-8|-
CASYSGLPNNEQFF